Below are 21 T cell receptor beta chains sequenced from a single sample in a study of cytomegalovirus exposure and HLA in healthy donors listed by TCRdb under 2017. The method was the immunoSEQ multiplex PCR assay. The source is immuneACCESS, and TCRdb retained only in-frame sequences with V and J called. Part of the clones is not carried over; for the studies checked, unresolved V genes explain less than half of this, and the remainder is unexplained. The sample has about 73,000 clones on record, roughly 95% of them singletons. The ten largest clones represent about 3.5% of the sample. Sequenced: PBMCs. All receptors come from a man aged 18 to 30 in good health and CMV-seronegative.

The gene calls are TRBV19 and TRBJ2-7; perhaps TRBD2 as D (6 bases). This CDR3 region has 12 residues. Between the trimmed V and J ends, which lost 8 bases and 8 bases, there was a span of 16 bases. From germline, CDR1 is LNHDA and CDR2 SQIVND (reference sequence). CDR3 region: CASSSEGGKQYF. The CDR3 nucleotides read TGTGCCAGTTCCTCCGAGGGAGGCAAGCAGTACTTC.

This chain joins TRBV2 and TRBJ2-1; 7 bases fit TRBD2. This CDR3 comprises 14 residues. With 7 bases clipped from V and 5 bases from J, the junction kept 8 bases outside the gene matches. Germline CDR1 is SNHLY and CDR2 is FYNNEI. The CDR3 loop is CASTRDYRDNEQFF. The CDR3 DNA sequence: TGTGCCAGCACTCGGGACTACCGCGACAATGAGCAGTTCTTC.

This chain joins TRBV29-1 and TRBJ2-1; weak D call: TRBD1 (5 bases). Between the trimmed V and J ends, which lost 5 bases and 0 bases, there was a span of 8 bases. Germline V CDR1 and CDR2: SQVTM, ANQGSEA. This CDR3 region has 13 residues. CDR3 residues: CSVRQFSYNEQFF. The CDR3 DNA reads TGCAGCGTTAGACAGTTCTCCTACAATGAGCAGTTCTTC.

J is TRBJ2-7 and V is TRBV27, with TRBD1 matching 8 bases. Germline CDR1 and CDR2: MNHEY and SMNVEV (reference sequence). CDR3 length: 12 amino acids. V trimming: 3 bases; J trimming: 6 bases; junction bases outside the gene matches: 1. The CDR3 DNA reads TGTGCCAGCAGTTTCACAGGGGGCGAGCAGTACTTC. It yields the protein CASSFTGGEQYF.

V and J are TRBV5-1 and TRBJ1-3, with D maybe TRBD1 (5 bases). Per the germline V gene, CDR1 is SGHRS and CDR2 is YFSETQ. CDR3 length: 17 amino acids. Trimming shortened V by 0 bases and J by 12 bases, and 25 bases separated the two germline ends. The CDR3 spells CASSLDPRQGDQTGIYF. The CDR3 DNA follows: TGCGCCAGCAGCTTGGACCCACGGCAGGGTGATCAGACGGGCATATATTTT.

This rearrangement joins TRBV19 to TRBJ2-7, with D tentatively TRBD2 (5 bases). The CDR3 covers 16 residues. Trimming took off 0 bases at V and 2 bases at J, with 14 bases between the two ends. CDR1 LNHDA and CDR2 SQIVND come from the germline V gene (reference sequence). As DNA, the CDR3 is TGTGCCAGTAGTATAGATCTGGAGGTGGGTACCTACGAGCAGTACTTC. Residues: CASSIDLEVGTYEQYF.

The chain has TRBV7-9 and TRBJ1-6, with 10 nucleotides matching TRBD1. CDR1 SEHNR and CDR2 FQNEAQ come from the germline V gene (reference sequence). CDR3 length: 17 residues. With 2 bases clipped from V and 10 bases from J, the junction kept 11 bases outside the gene matches. As DNA, the CDR3 is TGTGCCAGCAGCTTATATGGGACAGGGGAGGTATCATCACCCCTCCACTTT. Translated, it gives CASSLYGTGEVSSPLHF.

The CDR3 spells CASRPGTGAHGTGELFF. DNA of the CDR3: TGTGCCAGCAGGCCTGGGACAGGGGCCCATGGCACCGGGGAGCTGTTTTTT. The rearrangement links TRBV28 to TRBJ2-2; the match to TRBD1 covers 10 bases. J gave up 4 bases and V 6 bases, and 11 bases lay outside the gene matches. The CDR3 is made up of 17 amino acids. Germline loops: CDR1 MDHEN, CDR2 SYDVKM.

J is TRBJ2-1 and V is TRBV9; TRBD2 matches at 7 bases. Germline V gives CDR1 SGDLS, CDR2 YYNGEE. This CDR3 spans 15 amino acids. The trim removed 3 bases at V and 2 bases at J, leaving 5 bases unmatched. CDR3 protein: CASSGTGLPYNEQFF. The CDR3 nucleotides are TGTGCCAGCAGCGGTACGGGACTACCCTACAATGAGCAGTTCTTC.

A single count supports this clone. V gene TRBV28 combines with J gene TRBJ1-4; 8 nucleotides align to TRBD1. The CDR3 runs to 16 residues. Per the germline V gene, CDR1 is MDHEN and CDR2 is SYDVKM. V lost 2 bases, J lost 2 bases, and 4 bases stayed unmatched. The CDR3 reads CASSLDRGGTNEKLFF. The CDR3 bases are TGTGCCAGCAGTTTAGACAGGGGAGGGACTAATGAAAAACTGTTTTTT.

This clone was counted between two and nine times. The genes are TRBV19 and TRBJ1-2; no clear D gene. Per the germline V gene, CDR1 is LNHDA and CDR2 is SQIVND (reference sequence). V lost 5 bases to trimming and J lost 8 bases, with 15 bases between them. The CDR3 has 13 amino acids. This CDR3 is CASSQKGGLGYTF. The DNA of the CDR3 is TGTGCCAGTAGTCAAAAGGGAGGGTTGGGCTACACCTTC.

The chain recombines TRBV28 with TRBJ1-3; D unresolved. CDR3 size: 11 residues. V was pared by 10 bases and J by 7 bases, with 11 bases between. The germline CDR1 and CDR2 sequences are MDHEN and SYDVKM. CDR3 loop: CATKKANTIYF. Here the CDR3 DNA reads TGTGCCACCAAGAAAGCGAACACCATATATTTT.

The chain uses TRBV6-5 and TRBJ1-5; 7 positions agree with TRBD1. Germline values: CDR1 MNHEY, CDR2 SVGAGI. The CDR3 spans 12 residues. V shed 9 bases and J 7 bases; nucleotides not matched to a gene: 6. This CDR3 reads CASQGVWQPQHF. DNA of the CDR3: TGTGCCAGTCAGGGGGTGTGGCAGCCCCAGCATTTT.

CDR3 nucleotides: TGTGCCAGCAGCTGGACTAGCGGGGGGGAGACCCAGTACTTC. This gives the protein CASSWTSGGETQYF. The chain carries TRBV7-9 and TRBJ2-5, with 14 bases fitting TRBD2. CDR1 SEHNR and CDR2 FQNEAQ come from the germline V gene (reference sequence). This CDR3 region has 14 residues. The J segment lost 5 bases and the V segment lost 4 bases, leaving 0 bases of the junction unmatched. The whole variable domain, filled in from reference TRBV7-9 and TRBJ2-5, reads DTGVSQNPRHKITKRGQNVTFRCDPISEHNRLYWYRQTLGQGPEFLTYFQNEAQLEKSRLLSDRFSAERPKGSFSTLEIQRTEQGDSAMYLCASSWTSGGETQYFGPGTRLLVL.

The J gene is TRBJ1-3, the V gene TRBV7-9; D may be TRBD1 (5 bases). The V gene's germline CDR1 is SEHNR and CDR2 FQNEAQ (reference sequence). Trimming cost V 4 bases and J 8 bases, with 21 bases left between them. CDR3 length: 16 amino acids. The CDR3 spells CASSSDRRGNSDTIYF. The CDR3 DNA sequence: TGTGCCAGCAGCTCAGATCGTAGGGGTAACTCGGACACCATATATTTT.

The J gene is TRBJ1-1, the V gene TRBV11-2; D gene uncertain. CDR3 length: 12 amino acids. The germline V gene has CDR1 SGHAT and CDR2 FQNNGV. V was pared by 3 bases and J by 2 bases, with 4 bases between. The CDR3, as DNA: TGTGCCAGCAGCTTCAGAAACACTGAAGCTTTCTTT. It is translated as CASSFRNTEAFF.

The chain carries TRBV19 and TRBJ1-1; weak D call: TRBD1 (5 bases). The germline V gene has CDR1 LNHDA and CDR2 SQIVND (reference sequence). This CDR3 is built from 14 residues. V was pared by 10 bases and J by 0 bases, with 15 bases between. CDR3 sequence (DNA): TGTGCCACTAAAAGACAGCCAATGAACACTGAAGCTTTCTTT. Its translation: CATKRQPMNTEAFF.

The V and J genes are TRBV7-6 and TRBJ1-2; D gene uncertain. The CDR3 runs 13 residues. Per germline, CDR1 SGHVS and CDR2 FNYEAQ. V shed 2 bases and J shed 6 bases, with 10 bases lying between them. The CDR3 sequence is CASSLPAGNGYTF. The CDR3 DNA sequence: TGTGCCAGCAGCTTACCCGCGGGCAATGGCTACACCTTC.

A few counts support this clone. The chain uses TRBV9 and TRBJ2-7; 11 bases match TRBD1. This CDR3 region has 14 residues. Losses at the gene ends were 3 bases for V and 5 bases for J; bases not matched to a gene: 4. The germline V gene encodes CDR1 SGDLS and CDR2 YYNGEE. The DNA of the CDR3 is TGTGCCAGCAGCGAGGGACAGGGGGGACACGAGCAGTACTTC. Its translation: CASSEGQGGHEQYF.

The V and J genes are TRBV7-9 and TRBJ2-5; TRBD2 agrees at 7 bases. Trimming took 3 bases from V and 2 from J; bases not matched to a gene: 3. The CDR3 covers 14 residues. CDR1 is SEHNR, CDR2 FQNEAQ, per germline (reference sequence). CDR3 nucleotides: TGTGCCAGCAGCTTTCTAGCGGTACAAGAGACCCAGTACTTC. It translates to CASSFLAVQETQYF.

The chain carries TRBV9 and TRBJ2-5; 8 nucleotides agree with TRBD2. The CDR3 is made up of 14 amino acids. V dropped 3 bases and J dropped 5; count of bases not matched to a gene: 6. CDR1 SGDLS and CDR2 YYNGEE come from the germline V gene. The CDR3 region has the DNA TGTGCCAGCAGCGAAGGCGGGGGGCCCGAGACCCAGTACTTC. This encodes CASSEGGGPETQYF.